This T cell receptor (beta chain) was obtained from a study of breast tumors, draining lymph nodes, adjacent tissues. Germline V gene lookup returns CDR1 GTSNPN and CDR2 SVGIG (reference sequence). This CDR3 spans 15 amino acids. V was trimmed by 3 bases and J by 7 bases, leaving 19 bases between them. The lymph nodes were axillary draining lymph nodes from breast cancer patients. This clonotype was seen at least ten times. Its antigen is currently unknown. TCRdb independently ran MiXCR on the multiplex PCR reads; one entry per CDR3 protein. The table shows some 130,000 distinct CDR3 sequences, with around 20% occurring only once. Points from the study as a whole: Findings are consistent with lymph node origin and intratumoral expansion of most tumor T cells. That most tumor T cells come from lymph nodes remained unproven. Tumor TCR diversity was below lymph nodes but above nontumor tissue.

V and J are TRBV30 and TRBJ2-1; tentative D call: TRBD2 (6 bases). This TCR was sampled from a female donor with breast cancer. Some clones in this sample may be carry-over from other donors' samples. Sample: axillary lymph node tissue. Here the CDR3 reads CAWSRGTGQGNEQFF. In DNA, the CDR3 is TGTGCCTGGAGCCGCGGGACGGGGCAAGGAAATGAGCAGTTCTTC.